This TCR beta chain was recorded in a study of beta chain features in type 1 diabetes. Every isolated RNA sample was fully reverse transcribed, so sequencing captured expressed TCRB transcripts. Generated by immunoSEQ multiplex PCR, the TCRdb table keeps only in-frame clones and is missing some. Among over 500,000 clones listed, around 16% were seen once. The study's findings and limits: In these data, an HLA type influence on TCRB rearrangement remained unresolved. Overrepresentation of cells with high TCR expression could result from cDNA sequencing.

This clone was picked up a small number of times. Its antigen is currently unknown. The germline V gene encodes CDR1 LGHNA and CDR2 YSLEER. There are 12 residues in the CDR3. V was pared by 0 bases and J by 8 bases, with 8 bases between. The specimen was naive CD4+ T cells from blood. V is TRBV4-3 and J is TRBJ2-7; possible D gene TRBD2, 6 bases. The source is a man younger than 35 in good health. The CDR3 region has the DNA TGCGCCAGCAGCCAAGATGGCGGGAAGCAGTACTTC. Its protein product is CASSQDGGKQYF.